This T cell receptor beta chain emerged from a study of human T cells and chemical hapten exposure (dated by TCRdb to the early 2020s). A note on the overall study: The libraries were sequenced as a pool, and the TCR yield per sample differed mostly because of small variations in library volumes within the pool. In alopecia patients, the study followed how the peripheral blood TCR repertoire changed in vivo over primary and secondary sensitization to diphenylcyclopropenone (DPC), a hapten.

This clonotype was detected many times. The antigen it binds to is not known. The input lacks base qualities; no much larger clone sits a single base away. CDR1 is given as MGHRA and CDR2 as YSYEKL, both from the germline V gene. The cysteine opens and the phenylalanine closes a CDR3 of 15 amino acids. Only CDR3 DNA remains: 45 bases, in frame from the first base. V is trimmed back by 1 base and J by 2 bases, and the junction contains 5 bases that no gene match accounts for. General study outcomes and caveats: DPC sensitization did not change how many TCRs were above 1 in 1000 frequency, and no evidence was found of alterations in global repertoire structure. After repeated subsampling, the strength of the expansion versus patch-test correlation and the threshold at which it became significant changed.

During library preparation, unique molecular identifiers were attached to individual cDNA molecules so that TCRs could be counted in a quantitative, reproducible way. Each blood RNA sample was used to sequence both TCR alpha and TCR beta chains. Turning to the authors' computational methods: A median of about 100,000 TCRs per sample was observed, with a range of about 23,224 to 750,000. V, J and CDR3 annotation of the TCR reads was performed with the Decombinator software suite. For PS versus PT1 abundance plots, all samples were subsampled to the same number of TCRs (28,000). TCRs were defined as expanded if absent before sensitization and observed at least eight times at the 2-week time point. TCRdb took the public reads, trimmed them with fastp at Q25, ran MiXCR for clone calling and kept in-frame beta chains. A single entry per CDR3 protein holds the most common genes and DNA from its merged rows. The V and J calls, along with clone size, are taken from TCRdb and not from the paper's own processing. The sample profile shows more than 100,000 distinct CDR3 sequences; less than 10% of them were found once. The ten largest clones take up 1.1% to 1.5% of the sample.

Unfractionated whole blood was collected in Tempus Blood RNA tubes, and total RNA was extracted from that blood. Five or six healthy volunteers served as TCR sequencing controls and were bled at day 0, 2 weeks and 6 weeks. The source is a human donor in good health. Some clones in this sample may be carry-over from other donors' samples. Donor details come from another sample of the same person, matched by shared clones. The specimen sequenced was whole blood. The V and J segments used are TRBV4-1 and TRBJ2-7, and TRBD2 aligns with 7 junction nucleotides. The CDR3 sequence is CASSQASSGAYEQYF. The DNA is TGCGCCAGCAGCCAAGCGTCTAGCGGTGCCTACGAGCAGTACTTC.